This entry features one TCR beta chain sequence. After removal of 2 bases from V and 7 bases from J, the junction contained 14 bases not matched to a gene. CDR1 is SGHAT and CDR2 is FQNNGV in the germline V gene. The CDR3 spans 19 residues. As processed by the authors: Amplified reference gene primers provided the basis for estimating nucleated cell counts. Assay used: immunoSEQ multiplex PCR; TCRdb lists only in-frame clones, some missing. V and J calls and clone size are given by that table; D and trimming were obtained from the DNA. The sample shows about 100,000 clones, around 90% of them seen only once. The record originates from a study of blood T cell repertoires in COVID-19. Across the study: The samples span acute and convalescent COVID-19 from the United States, Italy and Spain. PBMCs, B-cell-depleted T cells, or T cells provided the cDNA or gDNA that made up the material.

The sequence was collected from a woman in her 30s with acute or convalescent COVID-19. The gene calls are TRBV11-2 and TRBJ2-2; 12 bases are a match to TRBD2. The specimen was peripheral blood. CDR3 loop: CASSLRGNRLAGVFGELFF. The CDR3 DNA reads TGTGCCAGCAGCTTACGGGGGAACCGACTAGCGGGAGTTTTCGGGGAGCTGTTTTTT.